This paragraph reports one TCR beta chain. Its antigen is unknown. This record comes from a study of T cells expressing NK-cell markers. Study observations and caveats: A few of the donors also had these clonotypes leading their CD3+CD56-NKG2C+ fraction. Of CD8+ T cells, about 1.0-8% belonged to dominant NKG2C+ clonotypes in five or six donors.

Reprocessing the 5' RACE reads, TCRdb reports a single entry for every CDR3 protein and omits DNA. Seen in this sample are around 550,000 distinct CDR3 sequences; the ten most common clones hold approximately 4%. CDR3 length equals 14 residues. Germline V gene lookup returns CDR1 ENHRY and CDR2 SYGVKD. Sequencing was carried out using blood T cells: a sorted CD56 or NKG2C T cell subset, CD4+ or CD8+ T cells, or bulk PBMC T cells (not recorded which). The rearrangement joins TRBV10-3 to TRBJ2-3; TCRdb gives TRBD1 as the D gene, but with no DNA this cannot be confirmed. This receptor was taken from a man in his late teens or twenties in good health. CDR3 protein: CAISESVLRGQMYF.